This TCR beta chain was obtained from a study of cytomegalovirus exposure and HLA in healthy donors (dated by TCRdb to about 2017). With respect to the entire study: An earlier analysis of 587 of the donors reported roughly 300 Gb of sequence data and 100 million to 140 million unique TCR beta sequences from 150 million to 200 million T cells. An early release that covered fewer than 800 HLA-typed donors contained about 300 gigabases of sequencing data and about 84 million unique TCR sequences. Of the approximately 400 genotyped donors, approximately 82% fell in the genetic ancestry cluster associated with self-reported Caucasian donors. The study aimed to test whether cataloging public T cell receptors could reveal signatures of past pathogen exposure. The study used immunosequencing to profile the T cell repertoires of approximately 630 subjects and linked those repertoires to cytomegalovirus serostatus. In addition to the first cohort of 666 subjects, a separate validation cohort of around 110 different subjects was used. To predict cytomegalovirus infection status, the study combined high-throughput TCR immunosequencing, statistical association of individual TCRs with disease status, and machine learning. A later analysis re-examined previously published TCR beta repertoires from hundreds of donors and added high-resolution HLA genotyping to investigate patterns of TCR occurrence. The later analysis used no new phenotypic data to find candidate immune exposures, relying instead on TCR beta sequences and their occurrence across donors. In an earlier analysis of over 550 of the donors, high-throughput TCR beta sequencing was used to judge whether each TCR beta V gene segment behaved as functional or pseudogenic. Donor age, sex, ethnicity and CMV serostatus were compiled alongside the repertoire data. A later genetic analysis took genome-wide SNP genotypes for 398 of the 666 donors and used that subset as a discovery cohort. All discovery cohort repertoires had been generated using a single sequencing platform. Both class I and class II loci were covered by HLA typing, at four-digit resolution. Typing coverage differed by locus: A, B, C, DRB1 and DQB1 were typed in roughly 620-630 donors, DQA1 in 500 to 550, DPA1 in some 570, and DPB1 in just under 480. Because of strong linkage in the cohort, roughly five DR-DQ haplotypes were treated as single units for association and clustering. Among around 400 genotyped donors of the cohort, an average of approximately 240,000 unique TCR beta nucleotide sequences was sequenced per donor, of which about 18% were non-productive.

The receptor library was made with the immunoSEQ multiplex PCR assay. A mixture of 60 forward primers for TCR Vbeta segments and 13 reverse primers for TCR Jbeta segments was used in the multiplex PCR. The CDR3 region of rearranged TCR beta genes was amplified from genomic DNA with a multiplex PCR assay. The Illumina HiSeq System was used to sequence the amplified TCR beta libraries as 87-base-pair reads. In the authors' own workflow: Across the roughly 640 repertoires, a later analysis counted some 80 million unique TCR beta chains, about 10 million of which were shared by at least two donors. Raw reads were error-corrected and collapsed into unique sequences by a nearest-neighbor algorithm in which closely related sequences were merged to remove PCR and sequencing errors. Alignment of CDR3 sequences to IMGT reference sequences was used to assign V, D and J gene segments. Each retained sequence needed at least a six-nucleotide match to both a V gene segment and a J gene segment. A rearrangement was called productive if the CDR3 had no stop codons and remained in frame with V and J, and every other rearrangement was called non-productive. Following IMGT convention, CDR3 was defined as the stretch from the second conserved V-encoded cysteine up to the conserved J-encoded phenylalanine. The earlier analysis of roughly 590 of the donors excluded sequences that lacked an unambiguous match to a single V gene segment. An earlier analysis of around 600 of the donors classified V segments as functional when productive rearrangements were above 56.7% and as segregating when the standard deviation between donors was above 5%. A statistical classification framework was built for diagnosing cytomegalovirus status from the catalog of TCR beta chain sequences. A later analysis assigned V and J genes by comparing TCR nucleotide sequences with IMGT/GENE-DB human TR gene sequences. In a later analysis, CDR3 sequences and most-parsimonious VDJ recombination scenarios were assigned using the TCRdist pipeline. In a later analysis, each TCR beta chain was defined by its CDR3 amino acid sequence together with its V-gene family, and reads without a unique V-gene family were excluded. To address suspected cross-contamination and a sequencing artifact, a later analysis removed several hundred highly shared, low-generation-probability nucleotide sequences. A later analysis calculated a clonal expansion index for each public chain from normalized within-repertoire ranks of inferred template counts. Generation probabilities in a later analysis came from a VDJ recombination model fitted to out-of-frame rearrangements, and those results were checked against IGoR. A later analysis scored TCR-TCR, TCR-HLA and TCR-CMV co-occurrence with hypergeometric tests, applying a repertoire-size bias correction to TCR pairs. To estimate false discovery rates, a later analysis permuted the HLA or CMV assignments 20 times. In a later analysis, co-occurring TCRs were grouped using DBSCAN, with TCRdist sequence similarity added in when clustering inside HLA-allele-positive subsets. Repertoires with fewer than 30,000 or more than 120,000 public chains were left out of co-occurrence clustering, as were five repertoires with anomalous nucleotide sharing. In its TCRdb copy, this immuneACCESS table keeps in-frame sequences only and misses some clones. Where compared with another copy, unresolved V genes explain less than half of these, and the others have no known cause. The V and J calls and the clone size are those of that table, but D and trimming were determined from the DNA. For this sample there are roughly 120,000 clones; 50% to 70% appear just once. Roughly 9.7% of the sample comes from the top ten.

Concerning this clone itself: Its recognized antigen is unknown. Base qualities were left out, and no much larger clone turns up one base away.

Its CDR3 holds 15 amino acids, cysteine through phenylalanine. The entry retains the CDR3 DNA only, 45 bases that are in frame from base 1. V drops 1 base and J drops 4 bases, leaving 13 bases in between. The germline V gene encodes CDR1 PRHDT and CDR2 FYEKMQ (reference sequence). The cohort was made up of several hundred healthy bone marrow donors. At the time of sampling, all cohort members were nominally healthy, though unrecorded immune exposures were likely present. The donor was CMV seropositive and belonged to the group of about 290 seropositive cohort members. Every donor gave a peripheral blood sample, and the peripheral blood mononuclear cells from that sample were used for TCR beta sequencing. Genomic DNA extraction from the blood cell samples was performed with the Qiagen DNeasy Blood Extraction Kit. General study outcomes and caveats: When HLA alleles, especially DR and DQ, strongly co-occurred, TCR associations were difficult to assign to individual alleles. Broadly in line with IMGT annotations, most TCR beta V segments showed up in productive rearrangements about 87% or about 30% of the time in an earlier analysis of around 600 of the donors. A later genetic analysis reported fewer N-insertions in productive TCRs among donors in an Asian-associated ancestry cluster than the roughly 700-donor mean. The earlier analysis of nearly 600 of the donors excluded seventeen rarely observed V segments, including chromosome 9 orphons, because counts were too low. Specific HLA alleles were associated with 15,000 to 20,000 TCR beta sequences at a false discovery rate of 0.05 in a later analysis. A further reported finding was that TCR beta sequences accurately predicted the HLA-A and HLA-B alleles for most subjects in the first cohort. In the study, approximately 160 TCR beta chains were listed as associated with cytomegalovirus. In both the original and validation cohorts, the classifier was reported to diagnose cytomegalovirus status with high specificity and sensitivity. Because HLA typing was unavailable for some donors at each locus, only the typed subset was used in association tests. In vitro tests confirmed that a few of the cytomegalovirus-associated TCR beta chains recognize cytomegalovirus antigens. The presence/absence analyses assumed that sequencing depth was roughly uniform across donors, and that assumption may not be true. It was suggested by the authors that the approach could potentially be generalized to other disease states and immunological phenotypes. A later analysis found that most CMV-associated TCR beta chains appeared HLA-restricted, with HLA associations seemingly driven largely by CMV exposure. Immune exposure information for the cohort was limited to CMV serostatus. Across donors, most TCR sequences were observed very rarely, whereas some public TCRs were present in many individuals. In this cohort, only TCR beta chains were sequenced, and detectable features were limited by the absence of alpha or paired-chain data. Several of the top co-occurrence clusters appeared to be linked to parvovirus B19, influenza, CMV and Epstein-Barr virus, according to a later analysis. V-gene and J-gene trimming of TCR beta chains was associated with a missense DCLRE1C variant in a later genetic analysis, and the association was replicated in an independent cohort. According to a later analysis, TCR association rates differed among HLA loci, with DRB1 alleles showing the most associated TCRs and HLA-C alleles showing the fewest. In a later analysis, HLA-associated TCR beta chains showed more clonal expansion and lower generation probabilities than non-associated chains that were equally common. Correlated functional status among segregating V segments might reflect linkage disequilibrium, but an unknown experimental factor could not be ruled out. Some IMGT-functional V segments, including TRBV6-2 and TRBV6-3, could not be distinguished by the 87-base-pair reads and were therefore excluded. A group of highly shared sequence variants was considered likely to be a technical artifact of the sequencing pipeline.

The sequence derives from a woman aged 40 to 55 in good health and CMV-seropositive. The V gene is TRBV13 and the J gene is TRBJ1-2; the D gene lacks a confident call. The sequencing sample was made of PBMCs. The CDR3 corresponds to CASSLAGPGSYGYTF. The base sequence is TGTGCCAGCAGCTTAGCGGGTCCGGGGAGCTATGGCTACACCTTC.